This TCR beta chain was sequenced for a study of cytomegalovirus exposure and HLA in healthy donors. Regarding the study as a whole: Previously analyzed data showed that most TCR beta V segments were productive at a frequency of about 87% or about 30%. CMV serostatus alone was available as immune exposure information. Follow-up analysis seemed to connect common viral pathogens with several of the most significant clusters identified. Analyses of presence/absence relied on an assumption of roughly uniform sequencing depth across donors.

A word on this clone: Antigen specificity is unknown.

Use of 60 Vbeta and 13 Jbeta primers characterized the PCR. Sequencing used immunoSEQ multiplex PCR; TCRdb keeps in-frame clones, though not all of them. The data contain 200,000 to 250,000 clones, approximately 80% of them seen just once; the ten biggest clones take up about 0.77%. The CDR3 spans 15 residues. V was pared by 1 base and J by 3 bases, with 11 bases between. CDR1 SNHLY and CDR2 FYNNEI come from the germline V gene. The clonotype originates from a boy aged 2 to 10 in good health and CMV-seronegative. The chain uses TRBV2 and TRBJ2-3; D is possibly TRBD1 (5 bases). Material: PBMCs. The CDR3 spells CASSEVGAGTDTQYF. The CDR3 DNA follows: TGTGCCAGCAGTGAAGTAGGGGCAGGGACAGATACGCAGTATTTT.